The 6 T cell receptor beta chains presented below share a single source sample, sequenced in a study of blood T cell repertoires in COVID-19. The protocol was immunoSEQ multiplex PCR, while the TCRdb copy is restricted to in-frame clones and leaves out a portion. Of around 100,000 clones in the sample, about 91% were seen once. Sequenced: peripheral blood. These receptors all come from a human donor in a cohort sampled during active COVID-19.

The CDR3 protein is CASSFLGKQGSQPQHF. DNA of the CDR3: TGTGCCAGCAGCTTTCTCGGAAAACAGGGCTCTCAGCCCCAGCATTTT. V is TRBV7-2 and J is TRBJ1-5; a possible D gene is TRBD1 (6 bases). The CDR3 sequence is 16 residues long. CDR1 is SGHTA, CDR2 FQGNSA, per germline. V was trimmed by 3 bases and J by 6 bases, leaving 18 bases between them. The whole variable domain, remainder taken from reference TRBV7-2 and TRBJ1-5, is GAGVSQSPSNKVTEKGKDVELRCDPISGHTALYWYRQSLGQGLEFLIYFQGNSAPDKSGLPSDRFSAERTGGSVSTLTIQRTQQEDSAVYLCASSFLGKQGSQPQHFGDGTRLSIL.

The CDR3 sequence: CASSPSFSSYNEQFF. The CDR3 coding sequence is TGTGCCAGCAGTCCTTCCTTCAGCTCCTACAATGAGCAGTTCTTC. The rearrangement uses TRBV27 and TRBJ2-1; D call uncertain. The length of the CDR3 is 15 residues. The germline gives CDR1 MNHEY, CDR2 SMNVEV (reference sequence). The V end was cut by 5 bases, the J end by 0 bases, with 11 bases between.

The chain carries TRBV19 and TRBJ2-2; 13 positions agree with TRBD2. J gave up 7 bases and V 5 bases, and 10 bases lay outside the gene matches. Per germline, CDR1 LNHDA and CDR2 SQIVND (reference sequence). The CDR3 spans 17 residues. As DNA, the CDR3 is TGTGCCAGTAGTCCCAAACAACTAGCGGGAGGGAACGGGGAGCTGTTTTTT. This codes for CASSPKQLAGGNGELFF.

The chain carries TRBV18 and TRBJ2-3, with TRBD1 identical over 7 bases. Losses at the gene ends were 4 bases for V and 2 bases for J; bases not matched to a gene: 12. CDR1 is KGHSH and CDR2 is LQKENI in the germline V gene. The CDR3 is made up of 17 amino acids. In nucleotides, the CDR3 is TGTGCCAGCTCACGAAATGTGCCGGGACAGAACACAGATACGCAGTATTTT. Protein sequence: CASSRNVPGQNTDTQYF.

This chain links TRBV12-3 or TRBV12-4 with TRBJ1-1; D is undetermined. V was cut by 6 bases and J by 5 bases, with 13 bases left in between. The CDR3 is made up of 13 amino acids. The CDR3 DNA reads as TGTGCCAGCAGGTTTAGCGGGCAGACTGAAGCTTTCTTT. This translates into CASRFSGQTEAFF.

V and J are TRBV7-2 and TRBJ2-1, with TRBD2 identical over 7 bases. Germline V gene lookup returns CDR1 SGHTA and CDR2 FQGNSA. With V trimmed by 6 bases and J by 7 bases, 3 bases remained unmatched. The CDR3 has 12 residues. CDR3 sequence reads: CASSSGGNEQFF. The DNA of the CDR3 is TGTGCCAGCAGTTCGGGGGGAAATGAGCAGTTCTTC.